One and the same sample provided the 19 T cell receptor beta chains below, sequenced in a study of cytomegalovirus exposure and HLA in healthy donors. The PCR contained 60 Vbeta and 13 Jbeta primers. The repertoire was sequenced with immunoSEQ multiplex PCR; TCRdb's copy has only in-frame clones and lacks some. The table records around 180,000 clones, over 75% of them present only once. The sample was PBMCs. The receptors come from a girl under three years old in good health and CMV-seronegative.

The gene calls are TRBV2 and TRBJ2-1, with TRBD1 as a possible D gene (5 bases). The germline V gene has CDR1 SNHLY and CDR2 FYNNEI. The CDR3 length is 16 residues. Deletions cut 5 bases from V and 3 bases from J, with 17 bases between. The CDR3 sequence: CASSQPGRVHYNEQFF. The CDR3 DNA sequence: TGTGCCAGCAGTCAACCGGGCAGGGTACACTACAATGAGCAGTTCTTC.

In this sample, this clone turned up a few times. V gene TRBV29-1 combines with J gene TRBJ2-7; D gene unclear. The CDR3 extends over 11 amino acids. Germline V CDR1 and CDR2: SQVTM, ANQGSEA. The V gene lost 2 bases and the J gene lost 3 bases, with 5 bases spanning the gap. CDR3 DNA: TGCAGCGTTGAAACAGACTACGAGCAGTACTTC. This translates into CSVETDYEQYF.

This chain connects TRBV2 to TRBJ2-2, with 7 positions matching TRBD2. The ends lost 5 bases at V and 6 bases at J; junction bases unmatched: 3. Per the germline V gene, CDR1 is SNHLY and CDR2 is FYNNEI. CDR3 length: 13 residues. CDR3 bases: TGTGCCAGCAGTAGGGACTACCCCGGGGAGCTGTTTTTT. This sequence encodes CASSRDYPGELFF.

The gene calls are TRBV6-1 and TRBJ2-3; D is possibly TRBD2 (5 bases). This CDR3 is 15 amino acids long. Germline-derived CDR1 and CDR2 are MNHNS and SASEGT. Trimming left V 2 bases short and J 2 bases short, with 11 bases between. The CDR3 sequence is CASSEYLLATDTQYF. As DNA, the CDR3 is TGTGCCAGCAGTGAATATTTGCTAGCCACAGATACGCAGTATTTT.

This clone came up once. The chain carries TRBV6-5 and TRBJ1-1, with D uncertain. The germline gives CDR1 MNHEY, CDR2 SVGAGI. Trimming stripped 5 bases from V and 5 bases from J, with 12 bases between. The CDR3 is 13 residues long. The CDR3 bases are TGTGCCAGCAGTATCTGGAGCGAGACTGAAGCTTTCTTT. This encodes CASSIWSETEAFF.

V is TRBV27 and J is TRBJ2-1; 7 bases match TRBD2. This CDR3 spans 17 amino acids. V lost 0 bases, J lost 8 bases, and 13 bases stayed unmatched. Germline CDR1 reads MNHEY; CDR2 reads SMNVEV (reference sequence). CDR3 protein: CASSLSVQGREIYEQFF. The CDR3 DNA follows: TGTGCCAGCAGTTTATCGGTCCAAGGGCGGGAGATATATGAGCAGTTCTTC.

V usage is TRBV9 and J usage is TRBJ1-2, with D perhaps TRBD1 (6 bases). CDR1 and CDR2 from the germline V gene are SGDLS and YYNGEE. CDR3 size: 16 residues. V was pared by 4 bases and J by 4 bases, with 20 bases between. The CDR3 loop reads CASSTSRGTKIYGYTF. The CDR3 DNA reads TGTGCCAGCAGCACTTCGCGAGGGACAAAAATCTATGGCTACACCTTC.

The rearrangement links TRBV13 to TRBJ2-3, with D tentatively TRBD2 (6 bases). This CDR3 is 12 amino acids long. V lost 3 bases to trimming and J lost 8 bases, with 9 bases between them. Germline V lookup: CDR1 PRHDT, CDR2 FYEKMQ (reference sequence). CDR3 coding DNA: TGTGCCAGCAGCTTTAGGACTACTACGCAGTATTTT. Translating gives CASSFRTTTQYF.

This clone was found once. This sequence joins TRBV6-5 and TRBJ1-1; D gene uncertain. Germline CDR1 and CDR2: MNHEY and SVGAGI. The CDR3 has 13 residues. V was cut by 1 base and J by 5 bases, with 8 bases left in between. The CDR3 sequence is CASSYLTGTEAFF. CDR3 sequence (DNA): TGTGCCAGCAGTTACTTAACGGGGACTGAAGCTTTCTTT.

The gene calls are TRBV7-9 and TRBJ2-1; tentative D call: TRBD1 (6 bases). The CDR3 loop spans 14 amino acids. The germline CDR1 and CDR2 sequences are SEHNR and FQNEAQ (reference sequence). The ends were cut back, 3 bases at V and 5 bases at J, with 11 bases in the middle. The DNA of the CDR3 is TGTGCCAGCAGCTTTCACAGGGTGGACAATGAGCAGTTCTTC. This codes for CASSFHRVDNEQFF.

The chain links TRBV19 to TRBJ2-1, with TRBD1 identical over 7 bases. Looked up from germline, CDR1 is LNHDA and CDR2 is SQIVND (reference sequence). V gave up 5 bases and J gave up 2 bases; unmatched junction bases: 6. The CDR3 runs to 15 residues. The CDR3 loop reads CASSPTGAPYNEQFF. CDR3 in DNA: TGTGCCAGTAGTCCTACAGGGGCCCCCTACAATGAGCAGTTCTTC.

This clone was counted only a few times. The V gene is TRBV2, the J gene TRBJ2-7; tentatively, D is TRBD1 (6 bases). V was shortened by 6 bases and J by 0 bases, with 12 bases between the two germline ends. Germline values: CDR1 SNHLY, CDR2 FYNNEI. The CDR3 has 14 amino acids. The CDR3 loop is CASSSTGSSYEQYF. The DNA of the CDR3 is TGTGCCAGCAGCTCAACAGGGAGCTCCTACGAGCAGTACTTC.

This clone has a single count. The chain uses TRBV5-4 and TRBJ2-7; possible D gene TRBD2, 6 bases. The germline V gene has CDR1 SGHNT and CDR2 YYREEE (reference sequence). There are 14 residues in the CDR3. V was clipped by 2 bases and J by 1 base, with 10 bases between them. The CDR3 region is CASSFLGGSYEQYF. DNA of the CDR3: TGTGCCAGCAGCTTTCTCGGGGGATCCTACGAGCAGTACTTC.

The chain recombines TRBV4-1 with TRBJ1-1; TRBD1 is a possible D gene (5 bases). Germline loops: CDR1 MGHRA, CDR2 YSYEKL. The CDR3 runs to 16 residues. V lost 1 base, J lost 1 base, and 13 bases lay in between. The DNA for the CDR3 is TGCGCCAGCAGCCAAGCAATCCGTCAGGGGAACACTGAAGCTTTCTTT. Translation gives CASSQAIRQGNTEAFF.

This clone was recorded once. The chain carries TRBV7-9 and TRBJ2-3, with 12 bases aligning to TRBD2. CDR3 length equals 18 residues. With V trimmed by 4 bases and J by 2 bases, 10 bases remained unmatched. CDR1 and CDR2 from the germline V gene are SEHNR and FQNEAQ (reference sequence). Here the CDR3 reads CASSSSSGGAWSTDTQYF. CDR3 in DNA: TGTGCCAGCAGCTCTTCTAGCGGGGGGGCCTGGTCCACAGATACGCAGTATTTT. Full variable domain (rest looked up from reference TRBV7-9 and TRBJ2-3): DTGVSQNPRHKITKRGQNVTFRCDPISEHNRLYWYRQTLGQGPEFLTYFQNEAQLEKSRLLSDRFSAERPKGSFSTLEIQRTEQGDSAMYLCASSSSSGGAWSTDTQYFGPGTRLTVL.

As concerns this clone: The CDR3 does not end in the conserved phenylalanine or tryptophan, so this is likely a read error. No DNA is shown, since the ends of the CDR3 on it are uncertain; the CDR3 is the one TCRdb lists. The chain recombines TRBV6-5 with TRBJ2-3; TRBD2 is taken as the D call from the table, unchecked against the DNA. The CDR3 is 11 residues long, counting both termini. Germline CDR1 MNHEY, CDR2 SVGAGI. This CDR3 reads CASSFGFDLFL.

This chain links TRBV5-4 with TRBJ2-7; D ambiguous. Trimming stripped 2 bases from V and 3 bases from J, with 9 bases between. CDR1 is SGHNT, CDR2 YYREEE, per germline (reference sequence). The CDR3 is made up of 13 amino acids. CDR3 nucleotides: TGTGCCAGCAGCTTTTCATCCGGCTACGAGCAGTACTTC. The encoded protein is CASSFSSGYEQYF.

V gene TRBV7-8 combines with J gene TRBJ1-6; TRBD1 is a possible D gene (5 bases). The V gene lost 6 bases and the J gene lost 6 bases, with 15 bases spanning the gap. Germline V CDR1 and CDR2: SGHVS, FQNEAQ. This CDR3 spans 15 amino acids. The CDR3 DNA reads TGTGCCAGCAGTAGGGAGGGGATAAGTAATTCACCCCTCCACTTT. It translates to CASSREGISNSPLHF. Based on the CDR3 plus reference TRBV7-8 and TRBJ1-6, the full variable domain is GAGVSQSPRYKVAKRGQDVALRCDPISGHVSLFWYQQALGQGPEFLTYFQNEAQLDKSGLPSDRFFAERPEGSVSTLKIQRTQQEDSAVYLCASSREGISNSPLHFGNGTRLTVT.

The genes are TRBV5-1 and TRBJ2-5; 9 bases fit TRBD2. V was pared by 2 bases and J by 5 bases, with 7 bases of the junction left unmatched. The CDR3 runs 15 residues. Germline V gene data show CDR1 as SGHRS and CDR2 as YFSETQ. The chain's CDR3 is CASSFNSGSLETQYF. The DNA for the CDR3 is TGCGCCAGCAGCTTTAATAGCGGGAGCCTGGAGACCCAGTACTTC.